This is a list of T cell receptor beta chains from one sample in a study of beta chain features in type 1 diabetes. TCRdb's table, derived via immunoSEQ multiplex PCR, lists solely in-frame clones and lacks some. The sample consists of fewer than 350,000 clones, approximately 15% of them appearing once. Sequencing was done on a sample of naive CD4+ T cells from blood. All receptors come from a man younger than 35 with type 1 diabetes. The CDR3 runs from the conserved cysteine through the conserved F or W. A D gene is named only where the DNA matches it firmly. Clone size appears in some rows only: once, few, many, or a class for an expanded clone.

>TRBJ1-5|few|TRBD1|TRBV7-9
TGTGCCAGCAGCGCTCCGAATCACGAAGGACAGGGAGGGGATCAGCCCCAGCATTTT
CASSAPNHEGQGGDQPQHF
>TRBJ2-7|NA|TRBD2|TRBV7-9
TGTGCCAGCAGCTTCGGGGGGTCATACGAGCAGTACTTC
CASSFGGSYEQYF
>TRBJ2-7|few|NA|TRBV9
TGTGCCAGCAGCACCCGACAGGCATCCTACGAGCAGTACTTC
CASSTRQASYEQYF
>TRBJ2-1|NA|TRBD2|TRBV28
TGTGCCAGCAGTTTGAGAACTAGCGACTACAATGAGCAGTTCTTC
CASSLRTSDYNEQFF
>TRBJ2-5|NA|TRBD1|TRBV4-1
TGCGCCAGCAGCCTGGGGCACCGAGGGACAGGGTTGGGGACCCAGTACTTC
CASSLGHRGTGLGTQYF
>TRBJ2-4|few|NA|TRBV29-1
TGCAGCCCGGGTCGAGCAGGGAGGTCCAAAAACATTCAGTACTTC
CSPGRAGRSKNIQYF
>TRBJ2-2|NA|NA|TRBV7-9
TGTGCCAGCAGCTTCGAGCTACGGACCGGGGAGCTGTTTTTT
CASSFELRTGELFF
>TRBJ2-7|NA|NA|TRBV7-6
TGTGCCAGCAGCCCTGGAGGGGCGAGCTCCTACGAGCAGTACTTC
CASSPGGASSYEQYF
>TRBJ2-2|NA|NA|TRBV6-1
TGTGCCAGCAGTGACAGGGTGTTCGACACCGGGGAGCTGTTTTTT
CASSDRVFDTGELFF
>TRBJ2-3|NA|NA|TRBV5-4
TGTGCCAGCAGCCCCGGGGGTAGCACAGATACGCAGTATTTT
CASSPGGSTDTQYF
>TRBJ1-1|NA|TRBD1|TRBV18
TGTGCCAGCTCATACACAGGGGTGACTGAAGCTTTCTTT
CASSYTGVTEAFF
>TRBJ1-5|NA|NA|TRBV15
TGTGCCACCAGTTTTCCGGGAGGCAATCAGCCCCAGCATTTT
CATSFPGGNQPQHF
>TRBJ2-1|NA|NA|TRBV4-3
TGCGCCAGCAGCCAAGACCCCATAAACAGGGAGCAGTTCTTC
CASSQDPINREQFF
>TRBJ2-1|NA|TRBD2|TRBV11-2
TGTGCCAGCAGCCAAGCTGGGCTAGCGGGCCTCCTTAATGAGCAGTTCTTC
CASSQAGLAGLLNEQFF
>TRBJ2-1|NA|TRBD2|TRBV7-2
TGTGCCAGCAGCTTAGTTCCAGCGGGAGGGTCTGAGCAGTTCTTC
CASSLVPAGGSEQFF
>TRBJ2-7|few|NA|TRBV15
TGTGCCACCAGCAGAGATCGTAAACTACGCGAGCAGTACTTC
CATSRDRKLREQYF
>TRBJ2-7|NA|TRBD1|TRBV6-5
TGTGCCAGCAGGCGACAGGGGGTAGACTACGAGCAGTACTTC
CASRRQGVDYEQYF
>TRBJ2-7|once|TRBD2|TRBV18
TGTGCCAGCTCACCAATTAGCGGGACCGCCTACGAGCAGTACTTC
CASSPISGTAYEQYF
>TRBJ1-3|NA|NA|TRBV7-9
TGTGCCAGCAGCTTGGACAGTTTCTCTGGAAACACCATATATTTT
CASSLDSFSGNTIYF
>TRBJ1-5|few|TRBD1|TRBV30
TGTGCCTGGAGCGGGACAGACAATCAGCCCCAGCATTTT
CAWSGTDNQPQHF
>TRBJ2-7|NA|NA|TRBV28
TGTGCCAGCAGGCCCGAACCTGCCGGCGAGCAGTACTTC
CASRPEPAGEQYF